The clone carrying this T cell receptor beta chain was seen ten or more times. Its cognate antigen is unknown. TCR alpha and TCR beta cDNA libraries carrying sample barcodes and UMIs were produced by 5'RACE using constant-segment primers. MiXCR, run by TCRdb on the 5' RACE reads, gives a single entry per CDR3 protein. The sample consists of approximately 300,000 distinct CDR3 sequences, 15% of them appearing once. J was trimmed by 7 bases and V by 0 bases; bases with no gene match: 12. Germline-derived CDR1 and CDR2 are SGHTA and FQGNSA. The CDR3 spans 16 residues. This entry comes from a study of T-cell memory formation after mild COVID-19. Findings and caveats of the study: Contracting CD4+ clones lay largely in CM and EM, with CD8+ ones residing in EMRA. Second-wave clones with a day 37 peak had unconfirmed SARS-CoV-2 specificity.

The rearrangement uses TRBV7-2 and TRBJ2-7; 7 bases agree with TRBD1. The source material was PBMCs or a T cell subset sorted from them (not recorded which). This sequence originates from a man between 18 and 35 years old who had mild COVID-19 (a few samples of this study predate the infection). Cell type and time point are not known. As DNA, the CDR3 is TGTGCCAGCAGCTTAGCGTTGGCAGGGGGTGTGAGGGAGCAGTACTTC. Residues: CASSLALAGGVREQYF.